The clone carrying this TCR beta chain was observed once. The data originate from a study of blood T cell repertoires in COVID-19. Study at large: Samples representing acute and convalescent COVID-19 were sourced from the United States, Italy and Spain.

There are 15 residues in the CDR3. CDR1 is SEHNR, CDR2 FQNEAQ, per germline (reference sequence). After removal of 5 bases from V and 7 bases from J, the junction contained 3 bases not matched to a gene. Original methodology: Reference gene primer amplification gave nucleated cell count estimates. Clones were read by immunoSEQ multiplex PCR, and TCRdb kept only the in-frame ones, dropping some. For V, J and clone size, that table is used; D and trimming come from the DNA. This table has approximately 400,000 clones, less than 90% appearing once. Self-reported history from a screening survey and questionnaire set each donor's cohort. Recovery among Cohort 3 donors was established by two negative PCRs, clearance, or symptom resolution.

The receptor comes from a woman aged 50 to 60 who had recovered from COVID-19. What was sequenced was PBMCs or T cells enriched from blood (not recorded which). This chain uses TRBV7-9 with TRBJ2-1; TRBD2 aligns across 15 bases. DNA for the CDR3: TGTGCCAGCAGCCGGACTAGCGGGGGGGCAAATGAGCAGTTCTTC. This codes for CASSRTSGGANEQFF.